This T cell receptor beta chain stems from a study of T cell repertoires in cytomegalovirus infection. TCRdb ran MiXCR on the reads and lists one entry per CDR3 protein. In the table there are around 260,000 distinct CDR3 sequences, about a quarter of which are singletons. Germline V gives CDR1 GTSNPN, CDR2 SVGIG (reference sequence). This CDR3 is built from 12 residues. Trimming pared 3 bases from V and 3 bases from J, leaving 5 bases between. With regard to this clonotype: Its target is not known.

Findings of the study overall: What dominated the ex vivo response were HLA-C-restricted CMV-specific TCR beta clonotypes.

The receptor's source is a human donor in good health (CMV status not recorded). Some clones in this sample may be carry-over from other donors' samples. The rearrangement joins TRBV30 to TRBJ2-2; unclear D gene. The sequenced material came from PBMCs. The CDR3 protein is CAWRRYTGELFF. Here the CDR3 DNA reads TGTGCCTGGAGGAGGTACACCGGGGAGCTGTTTTTT.